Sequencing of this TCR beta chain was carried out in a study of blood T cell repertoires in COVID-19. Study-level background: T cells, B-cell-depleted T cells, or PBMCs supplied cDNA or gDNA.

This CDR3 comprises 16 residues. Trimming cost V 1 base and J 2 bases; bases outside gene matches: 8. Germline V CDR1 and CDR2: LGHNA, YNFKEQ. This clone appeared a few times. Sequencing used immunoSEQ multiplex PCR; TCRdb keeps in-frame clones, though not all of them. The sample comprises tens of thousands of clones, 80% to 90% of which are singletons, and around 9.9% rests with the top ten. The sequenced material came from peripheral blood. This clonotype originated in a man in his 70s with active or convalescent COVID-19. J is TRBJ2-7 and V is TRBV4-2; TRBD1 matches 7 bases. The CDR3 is CASSQGSFGQAYEQYF. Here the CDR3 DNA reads TGTGCCAGCAGCCAAGGTTCATTTGGACAGGCCTACGAGCAGTACTTC.